One and the same sample provided the 24 T cell receptor beta chains below, sequenced in a study of T cell responses to AZD1222 COVID-19 vaccine (dated by TCRdb to the early 2020s). Explained via the paper, the time point label denotes: about 28 days (+/-7) after the second vaccine dose. The library was made by the immunoSEQ multiplex PCR assay. Drawn from immuneACCESS, this table holds only the in-frame rearrangements with V and J called that TCRdb kept. Clones are partly lost; checked studies trace under half to an unresolved V gene and leave the rest unexplained. The sample table records 110,000 or so clones; 88% of these occur just once. The leading ten clones occupy 6.5% of the sample. The sequenced sample was peripheral blood, obtained 28 days after the second AZD1222 dose. The receptor set was obtained from an adult who received the AZD1222 COVID-19 vaccine.

A single count supports this clone. The chain recombines TRBV29-1 with TRBJ1-5; no reliable D call. The germline CDR1 and CDR2 sequences are SQVTM and ANQGSEA. The V and J ends lost 4 bases and 2 bases respectively, with 12 bases between them. This CDR3 is built from 14 residues. CDR3 coding DNA: TGCAGCGTTGCTAAAGACGGTCGCAATCAGCCCCAGCATTTT. Encoded protein: CSVAKDGRNQPQHF.

This clone was recorded only once. This rearrangement joins TRBV5-4 to TRBJ2-1, with a possible D match to TRBD1 (6 bases). Per the germline V gene, CDR1 is SGHNT and CDR2 is YYREEE (reference sequence). CDR3 length equals 13 residues. Deletions cut 4 bases from V and 6 bases from J, with 11 bases between. This chain's CDR3 is CASSVQGFNEQFF. The CDR3 DNA sequence: TGTGCCAGCAGCGTTCAGGGGTTCAATGAGCAGTTCTTC. Combining the CDR3 with reference TRBV5-4 and TRBJ2-1 gives the whole variable domain ETGVTQSPTHLIKTRGQQVTLRCSSQSGHNTVSWYQQALGQGPQFIFQYYREEENGRGNFPPRFSGLQFPNYSSELNVNALELDDSALYLCASSVQGFNEQFFGPGTRLTVL.

The V and J genes are TRBV13 and TRBJ2-3; no clear D gene. V shed 5 bases and J shed 3 bases, with 15 bases lying between them. The CDR3 is 15 residues long. CDR1 and CDR2 (germline): PRHDT, FYEKMQ (reference sequence). CDR3 amino acids: CASSLRTTPTDTQYF. The CDR3 DNA is TGTGCCAGCAGCCTCCGCACTACCCCAACAGATACGCAGTATTTT.

CDR3 DNA: TGTGCCAGCAGTTTATCGGAGAATGGCTACACCTTC. Protein sequence: CASSLSENGYTF. The gene calls are TRBV12-3 or TRBV12-4 and TRBJ1-2; no firm D call. Trimming left V 2 bases short and J 6 bases short, with 7 bases between. The CDR3 extends over 12 amino acids.

This clone was seen a single time. The chain couples TRBV7-6 to TRBJ1-3; TRBD1 is a possible D gene (6 bases). Trimming left V 1 base short and J 4 bases short, with 11 bases between. CDR3 size: 15 residues. The germline V gene encodes CDR1 SGHVS and CDR2 FNYEAQ. The DNA of the CDR3 is TGTGCCAGCAGCTTAGGAGCAGGGGCAGGAAACACCATATATTTT. This codes for CASSLGAGAGNTIYF.

V usage is TRBV9 and J usage is TRBJ1-2, with D tentatively TRBD1 (5 bases). The V end was cut by 1 base, the J end by 7 bases, with 8 bases between. Germline V gene sequence: CDR1 SGDLS, CDR2 YYNGEE. The CDR3 spans 12 residues. CDR3: CASSVLGAGYTF. The CDR3 nucleotides read TGTGCCAGCAGCGTACTAGGGGCTGGCTACACCTTC.

This chain uses TRBV6-1 with TRBJ1-2, with TRBD1 matching 7 bases. The ends lost 3 bases at V and 8 bases at J; junction bases unmatched: 6. The CDR3 sequence is 13 residues long. Germline V gene lookup returns CDR1 MNHNS and CDR2 SASEGT. The CDR3 spells CASSELTGWGYTF. The CDR3 DNA follows: TGTGCCAGCAGTGAGCTGACAGGGTGGGGCTACACCTTC.

The gene calls are TRBV20-1 and TRBJ2-1; 7 bases fit TRBD2. Germline CDR1 DFQATT, CDR2 SNEGSKA (reference sequence). This CDR3 is built from 17 residues. V shed 3 bases, J shed 0 bases, and the junction held 11 bases outside the gene matches. The CDR3 reads CSASEASGLSSYNEQFF. The CDR3 DNA follows: TGCAGTGCTAGTGAGGCTAGCGGACTCTCCTCCTACAATGAGCAGTTCTTC.

This chain joins TRBV21-1 and TRBJ2-5; the D segment call TRBD2 is taken from the table without a DNA check. TRBV21-1 is noted as a pseudogene. This CDR3 has 15 amino acids. The CDR3 nucleotides read TGTGCCAGCAGCAAAACTTCGGAGAGGCCGGAGACCCAGTACTTC. Amino acid sequence: CASSKTSERPETQYF.

The rearrangement links TRBV18 to TRBJ1-5, with TRBD1 identical over 9 bases. The CDR3 loop spans 18 amino acids. The trim removed 2 bases at V and 2 bases at J, leaving 10 bases unmatched. In germline, CDR1 is KGHSH, CDR2 LQKENI. CDR3 nucleotide sequence: TGTGCCAGCTCACCATATGTAACAGGGGGCGCCGGCAATCAGCCCCAGCATTTT. Residues: CASSPYVTGGAGNQPQHF.

As for this clone: Other DNA sequences in the sample encode the same CDR3. The chain couples TRBV19 to TRBJ1-4; D unresolved. The germline V and J ends were trimmed by 3 bases and 4 bases, with 9 bases remaining between them. This CDR3 is built from 14 residues. Germline V CDR1 and CDR2: LNHDA, SQIVND (reference sequence). The CDR3 region is CASSIGQSNEKLFF. CDR3 in DNA: TGTGCCAGTAGTATTGGGCAGAGTAATGAAAAACTGTTTTTT.

This chain links TRBV5-1 with TRBJ2-3; TRBD1 agrees at 7 bases. J lost 0 bases, V lost 4 bases, and 5 bases had no gene match. This CDR3 has 15 residues. CDR1 SGHRS and CDR2 YFSETQ come from the germline V gene. The CDR3 nucleotides are TGCGCCAGCAGCACGGGACAGACTAGCACAGATACGCAGTATTTT. It encodes CASSTGQTSTDTQYF.

The rearrangement links TRBV7-9 to TRBJ1-2, with D unresolved. Trimming removed 4 bases from V and 5 bases from J, with 14 bases in between. This CDR3 is 14 amino acids long. Looked up from germline, CDR1 is SEHNR and CDR2 is FQNEAQ (reference sequence). CDR3 residues: CASSSRGGQYGYTF. The CDR3, as DNA: TGTGCCAGCAGCTCCCGTGGAGGCCAATATGGCTACACCTTC.

The chain links TRBV18 to TRBJ1-5, with unresolved D. The V gene lost 6 bases and the J gene lost 14 bases, with 17 bases spanning the gap. CDR1 is KGHSH and CDR2 is LQKENI in the germline V gene. This CDR3 contains 12 residues. The CDR3 region has the DNA TGTGCCAGCTCCGAATTGGACGGAATGAAGCATTTT. Its protein product is CASSELDGMKHF.

V is TRBV4-3 and J is TRBJ2-3; D gene ambiguous. Per germline, CDR1 LGHNA and CDR2 YSLEER. There are 13 residues in the CDR3. The V and J ends lost 0 bases and 10 bases respectively, with 11 bases between them. CDR3 bases: TGCGCCAGCAGCCAAGATAGGAACACTGCGCAGTATTTT. Translation: CASSQDRNTAQYF.

V is TRBV7-2 and J is TRBJ2-2, with unresolved D. The CDR3 runs to 13 residues. CDR1 and CDR2 from the germline V gene are SGHTA and FQGNSA. V was trimmed by 2 bases and J by 1 base, leaving 2 bases between them. The CDR3 DNA reads as TGTGCCAGCAGCTTAAGGAACACCGGGGAGCTGTTTTTT. It is translated as CASSLRNTGELFF.

The chain employs TRBV28 and TRBJ1-2; 7 positions agree with TRBD1. V was clipped by 2 bases and J by 5 bases; unmatched bases: 5. The CDR3 totals 14 residues. Germline CDR1 is MDHEN and CDR2 is SYDVKM. CDR3 region: CASSLDRVGYGYTF. Here the CDR3 DNA reads TGTGCCAGCAGTTTAGACAGGGTGGGGTATGGCTACACCTTC.

The chain employs TRBV6-1 and TRBJ1-2; D possibly corresponds to TRBD1 (5 bases). Trimming shortened V by 2 bases and J by 2 bases, and 12 bases separated the two germline ends. Germline V gene sequence: CDR1 MNHNS, CDR2 SASEGT. The CDR3 has 15 residues. Here the CDR3 reads CASSESGGKNYGYTF. The CDR3 DNA follows: TGTGCCAGCAGTGAATCGGGGGGGAAGAACTATGGCTACACCTTC.

The chain has TRBV3-1 (or the pseudogene TRBV3-2) and TRBJ1-3; D gene uncertain. In germline, CDR1 is LGHDT, CDR2 YNNKEL (reference sequence). The germline V and J ends were trimmed by 1 base and 4 bases, with 8 bases remaining between them. The length of the CDR3 is 14 residues. CDR3: CASSQVVGGNTIYF. CDR3 coding DNA: TGTGCCAGCAGCCAAGTTGTGGGAGGAAACACCATATATTTT.

The chain has TRBV6-5 and TRBJ1-2; the match to TRBD1 covers 9 bases. Germline V CDR1 and CDR2: MNHEY, SVGAGI. This CDR3 has 13 residues. V dropped 7 bases and J dropped 8; count of bases not matched to a gene: 8. CDR3 residues: CASTNRGLRGYTF. In nucleotides, the CDR3 is TGTGCCAGCACAAACAGGGGGCTAAGGGGCTACACCTTC.

The chain joins TRBV4-3 to TRBJ2-1; perhaps TRBD1 as D (5 bases). This CDR3 region has 15 residues. Per germline, CDR1 LGHNA and CDR2 YSLEER. The ends were cut back, 1 base at V and 2 bases at J, with 9 bases in the middle. This CDR3 is CASSQGTGPYNEQFF. CDR3 DNA: TGCGCCAGCAGCCAAGGAACAGGCCCCTACAATGAGCAGTTCTTC.

This chain links TRBV9 with TRBJ2-3; 7 bases fit TRBD2. The V gene's germline CDR1 is SGDLS and CDR2 YYNGEE. The CDR3 has 14 residues. V lost 4 bases and J lost 2; bases outside the gene matches: 4. The CDR3 nucleotides are TGTGCCAGCAGCAACGGGGGGTTCACAGATACGCAGTATTTT. It codes for CASSNGGFTDTQYF.

This clone was recorded only once. This chain joins TRBV7-2 and TRBJ1-2; D ambiguous. The germline V and J ends were trimmed by 3 bases and 3 bases, with 11 bases remaining between them. The CDR3 is 14 amino acids. CDR1 and CDR2 from the germline V gene are SGHTA and FQGNSA. CDR3 sequence: CASSFTSADYGYTF. The CDR3 DNA reads as TGTGCCAGCAGCTTTACGTCGGCGGACTATGGCTACACCTTC.

The V call is TRBV6-6, the J call TRBJ1-3, with D uncertain. V gave up 5 bases and J gave up 3 bases, with 5 bases separating them. CDR1 is MNHNY, CDR2 SVGAGI, per germline (reference sequence). This CDR3 is 12 amino acids long. This chain's CDR3 is CASSPGGNTIYF. In DNA form, the CDR3 reads TGTGCCAGCAGTCCTGGTGGAAACACCATATATTTT.